The present TCR beta chain was sequenced within a study of blood T cell repertoires in COVID-19. Whole-study context: Acute and convalescent COVID-19 samples came from the United States, Italy and Spain. T cells, B-cell-depleted T cells, or PBMCs supplied cDNA or gDNA.

The CDR3 runs 15 residues. Germline CDR1 and CDR2: KGHSH and LQKENI. V was shortened by 3 bases and J by 3 bases, with 14 bases between the two germline ends. In the authors' workflow: It was from reference gene primer amplification that nucleated cell counts were estimated. Only in-frame clones appear in the TCRdb table, and some are missing; sequencing was by immunoSEQ multiplex PCR. Clonal size and the V and J genes are those of that table, whereas D and trimming came from the DNA. The data show some 250,000 clones, with about four fifths seen just once and roughly 2% held by the top ten. This receptor was identified in a man aged 30 to 39 who had recovered from COVID-19. The V and J genes are TRBV18 and TRBJ1-1; tentative D call: TRBD1 (5 bases). Input material: peripheral blood. The DNA for the CDR3 is TGTGCCAGCTCACCCCTCCAGGGTTTGGACACTGAAGCTTTCTTT. Translated, it gives CASSPLQGLDTEAFF.